This T cell receptor (beta chain) was captured by sequencing in a study of blood T cells in healthy people across ages. Germline V gene sequence: CDR1 KGHDR, CDR2 SFDVKD. The CDR3 is 13 residues long. V shed 4 bases and J shed 1 base, with 6 bases lying between them. A few counts support this clonotype. Together with a sample-barcoded 5' primer, a J-beta primer mix was included in a second PCR lasting about 6 to 12 cycles. TCRdb independently ran MiXCR on the 5' RACE reads; one entry per CDR3 protein. The repertoire holds 550,000 to 750,000 distinct CDR3 sequences, with more than 20% as singletons. The V call is TRBV24-1, the J call TRBJ1-1; D not certain. Sequenced material: blood. The TCR sequence derives from a man aged 70-80 years in good health. The CDR3, as DNA: TGTGCCACCAGTGACCGAAGGAACACTGAAGCTTTCTTT. Amino acids: CATSDRRNTEAFF.